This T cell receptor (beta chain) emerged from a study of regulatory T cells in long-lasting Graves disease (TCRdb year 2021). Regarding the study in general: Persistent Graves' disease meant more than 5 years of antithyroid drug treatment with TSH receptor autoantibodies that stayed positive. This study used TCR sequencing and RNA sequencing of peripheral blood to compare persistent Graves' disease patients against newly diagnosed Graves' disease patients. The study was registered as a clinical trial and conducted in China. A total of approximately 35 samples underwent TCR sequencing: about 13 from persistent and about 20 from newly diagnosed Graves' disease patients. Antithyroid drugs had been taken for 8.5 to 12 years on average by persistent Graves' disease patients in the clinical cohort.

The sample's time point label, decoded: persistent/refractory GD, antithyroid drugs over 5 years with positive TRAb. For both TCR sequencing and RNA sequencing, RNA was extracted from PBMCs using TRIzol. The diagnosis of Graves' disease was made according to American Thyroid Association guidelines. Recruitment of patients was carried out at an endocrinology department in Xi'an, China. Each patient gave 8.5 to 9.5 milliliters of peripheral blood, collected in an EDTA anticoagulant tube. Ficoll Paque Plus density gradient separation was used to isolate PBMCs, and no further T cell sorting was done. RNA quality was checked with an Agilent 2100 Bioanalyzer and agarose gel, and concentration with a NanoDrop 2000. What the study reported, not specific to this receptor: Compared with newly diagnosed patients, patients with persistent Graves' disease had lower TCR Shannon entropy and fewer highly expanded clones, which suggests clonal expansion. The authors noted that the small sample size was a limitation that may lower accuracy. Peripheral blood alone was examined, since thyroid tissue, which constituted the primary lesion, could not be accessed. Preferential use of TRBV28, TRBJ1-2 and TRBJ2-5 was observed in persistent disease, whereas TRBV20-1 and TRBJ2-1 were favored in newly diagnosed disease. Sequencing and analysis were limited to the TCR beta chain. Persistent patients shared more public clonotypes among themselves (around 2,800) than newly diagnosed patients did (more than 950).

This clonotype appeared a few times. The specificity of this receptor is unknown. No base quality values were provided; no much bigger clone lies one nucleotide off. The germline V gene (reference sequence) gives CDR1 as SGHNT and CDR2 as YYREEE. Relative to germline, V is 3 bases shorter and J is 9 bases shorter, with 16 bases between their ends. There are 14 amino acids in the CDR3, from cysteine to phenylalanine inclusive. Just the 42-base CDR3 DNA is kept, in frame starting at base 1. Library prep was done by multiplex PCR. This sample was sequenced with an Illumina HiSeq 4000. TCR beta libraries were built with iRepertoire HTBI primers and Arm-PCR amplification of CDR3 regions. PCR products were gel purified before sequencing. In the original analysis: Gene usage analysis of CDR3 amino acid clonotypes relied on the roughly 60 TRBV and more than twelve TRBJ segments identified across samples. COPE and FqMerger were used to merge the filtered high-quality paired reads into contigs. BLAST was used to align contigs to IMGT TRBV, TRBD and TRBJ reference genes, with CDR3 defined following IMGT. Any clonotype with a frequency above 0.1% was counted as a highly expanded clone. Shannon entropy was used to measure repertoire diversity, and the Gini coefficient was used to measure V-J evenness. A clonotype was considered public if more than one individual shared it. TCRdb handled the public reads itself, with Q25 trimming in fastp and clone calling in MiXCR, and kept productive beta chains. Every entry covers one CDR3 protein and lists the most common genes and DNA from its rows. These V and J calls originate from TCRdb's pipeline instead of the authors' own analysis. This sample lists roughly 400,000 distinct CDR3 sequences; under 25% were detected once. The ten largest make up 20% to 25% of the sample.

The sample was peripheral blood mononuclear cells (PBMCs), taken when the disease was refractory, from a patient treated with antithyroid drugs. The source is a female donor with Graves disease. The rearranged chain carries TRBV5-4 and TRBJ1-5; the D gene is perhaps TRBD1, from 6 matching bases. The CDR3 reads CASSSGDSIAPQHF. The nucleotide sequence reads TGTGCCAGCAGCTCAGGGGATTCAATCGCGCCCCAGCATTTT.